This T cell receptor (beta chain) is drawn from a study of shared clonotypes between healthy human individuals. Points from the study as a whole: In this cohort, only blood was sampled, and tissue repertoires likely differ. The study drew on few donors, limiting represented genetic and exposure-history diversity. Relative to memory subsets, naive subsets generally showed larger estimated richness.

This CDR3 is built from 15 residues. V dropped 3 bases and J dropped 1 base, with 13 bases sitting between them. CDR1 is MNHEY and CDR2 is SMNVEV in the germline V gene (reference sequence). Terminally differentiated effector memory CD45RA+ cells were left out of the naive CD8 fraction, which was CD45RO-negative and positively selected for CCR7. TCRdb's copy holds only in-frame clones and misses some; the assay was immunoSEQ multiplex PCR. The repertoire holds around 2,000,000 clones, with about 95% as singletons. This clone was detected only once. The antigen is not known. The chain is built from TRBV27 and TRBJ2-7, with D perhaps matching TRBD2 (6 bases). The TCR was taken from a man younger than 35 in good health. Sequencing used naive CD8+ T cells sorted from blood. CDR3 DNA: TGTGCCAGCAGTTTGACCCTAGCGCCGTCCTACGAGCAGTACTTC. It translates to CASSLTLAPSYEQYF.